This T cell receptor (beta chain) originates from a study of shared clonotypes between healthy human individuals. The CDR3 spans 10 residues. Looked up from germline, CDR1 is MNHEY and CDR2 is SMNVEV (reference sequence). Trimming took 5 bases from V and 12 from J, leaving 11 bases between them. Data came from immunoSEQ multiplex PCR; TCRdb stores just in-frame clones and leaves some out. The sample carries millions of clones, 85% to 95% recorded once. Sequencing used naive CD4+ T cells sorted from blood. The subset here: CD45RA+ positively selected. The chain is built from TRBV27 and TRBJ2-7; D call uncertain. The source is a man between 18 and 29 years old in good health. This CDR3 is CASSPILPYF. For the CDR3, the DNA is TGTGCCAGCAGTCCAATACTTCCGTACTTC.